The 18 T cell receptor beta chains given below trace back to one sample, sequenced in a study of patients and donors after allogeneic stem cell transplantation. TCRdb used MiXCR to reprocess the RT-PCR reads, holding one entry per CDR3 protein. This sample has about 960,000 distinct CDR3 sequences, with around 17% found just once. The sequenced sample consisted of blood, either unsorted or a sorted T cell fraction (not recorded which). The source is a human donor who was either an allogeneic HSCT recipient or a stem cell or donor lymphocyte infusion donor (not recorded which). It is not recorded whose cells these are; they may come from a transplant donor.

This clonotype was counted a few times. This chain links TRBV6-1 with TRBJ2-7; 9 nucleotides agree with TRBD1. Trimming removed 8 bases from V and 1 base from J; junction bases left unmatched: 6. The CDR3 spans 14 residues. Germline CDR1 MNHNS, CDR2 SASEGT. CDR3 region: CASLGTGISYEQYF. The CDR3 nucleotides read TGTGCCAGCCTCGGGACAGGGATTTCCTACGAGCAGTACTTC.

The chain links TRBV12-3 or TRBV12-4 to TRBJ1-2; D call uncertain. The CDR3 runs 14 residues. Trimming removed 8 bases at V and 7 bases at J, with 20 bases between. CDR3 loop: CASWRRTESPGYTF. Written as DNA, the CDR3 is TGTGCCAGCTGGCGGCGGACGGAGTCCCCTGGCTACACCTTC.

This clonotype was picked up a small number of times. The V gene is TRBV12-3 or TRBV12-4, the J gene TRBJ1-5, with D possibly TRBD1 on 5 matching bases. Trimming pared 8 bases from V and 3 bases from J, leaving 14 bases between. CDR3 length: 14 residues. The CDR3, as DNA: TGTGCCAGCGGGTCGACAGATGCCAATCAGCCCCAGCATTTT. Protein sequence: CASGSTDANQPQHF.

This clonotype came up once. V is TRBV5-5 and J is TRBJ1-1; D remains unclear. This CDR3 is built from 13 residues. Trimming shortened V by 1 base and J by 7 bases, and 11 bases separated the two germline ends. Germline V lookup: CDR1 SGHKS, CDR2 YYEKEE (reference sequence). CDR3 amino acids: CASSLLEEGEAFF. Here the CDR3 DNA reads TGTGCCAGCAGCTTGCTGGAGGAGGGTGAAGCTTTCTTT.

CDR3 sequence: CASAFPGANVLTF. For the CDR3, the DNA is TGTGCCAGCGCGTTTCCTGGGGCCAACGTCCTGACTTTC. This rearrangement joins TRBV12-3 or TRBV12-4 to TRBJ2-6; D is uncertain. CDR3 size: 13 residues. Trimming stripped 8 bases from V and 2 bases from J, with 7 bases between.

The CDR3 here is CSATSIVGVAGELFF. The CDR3 DNA reads as TGCAGTGCTACCTCAATCGTGGGGGTTGCCGGGGAGCTGTTTTTT. The chain is built from TRBV20-1 and TRBJ2-2; the D gene could be TRBD1 or TRBD2 (5 bases each). Germline CDR1 is DFQATT and CDR2 is SNEGSKA (reference sequence). This CDR3 has 15 amino acids. The germline V and J ends were trimmed by 4 bases and 6 bases, with 18 bases remaining between them.

This clonotype showed up just a few times. The V call is TRBV20-1, the J call TRBJ2-5; TRBD2 matches at 9 bases. Trimming removed 3 bases from V and 5 bases from J; junction bases left unmatched: 7. The CDR3 is made up of 14 amino acids. Germline lookup yields CDR1 DFQATT and CDR2 SNEGSKA (reference sequence). Here the CDR3 DNA reads TGCAGTGCTAGGCCTAGCGGGGAGTGGGAGACCCAGTACTTC. The encoded protein is CSARPSGEWETQYF.

This clonotype was observed a few times. The chain couples TRBV12-3 or TRBV12-4 to TRBJ2-7; D gene ambiguous. This CDR3 is built from 12 residues. Trimming removed 7 bases at V and 0 bases at J, with 7 bases between. DNA for the CDR3: TGTGCCAGCACCTCAAGCTCCTACGAGCAGTACTTC. Translating gives CASTSSSYEQYF.

V and J are TRBV4-1 and TRBJ2-5; no clear D. The ends were cut back, 0 bases at V and 5 bases at J, with 16 bases in the middle. Germline V gene sequence: CDR1 MGHRA, CDR2 YSYEKL. This CDR3 has 16 residues. The DNA for the CDR3 is TGCGCCAGCAGCCAAGATCCCCTAACATCGCGGGAGACCCAGTACTTC. This translates into CASSQDPLTSRETQYF.

This clonotype was seen more than once but under ten times. The chain employs TRBV18 and TRBJ2-7; 7 positions match TRBD1. This CDR3 contains 13 residues. The J segment lost 6 bases and the V segment lost 6 bases, leaving 8 bases of the junction unmatched. The V gene's germline CDR1 is KGHSH and CDR2 LQKENI. CDR3 nucleotide sequence: TGTGCCAGCTCTCGACAGGGAGTAGGCGAGCAGTACTTC. It translates to CASSRQGVGEQYF.

The gene calls are TRBV20-1 and TRBJ1-1, with TRBD1 identical over 11 bases. Germline CDR1 is DFQATT and CDR2 is SNEGSKA (reference sequence). The CDR3 is 17 amino acids. V was clipped by 3 bases and J by 3 bases; unmatched bases: 12. CDR3 in amino acids: CSASYPGQGGMDTEAFF. For the CDR3, the DNA is TGCAGTGCTAGCTACCCGGGACAGGGGGGAATGGACACTGAAGCTTTCTTT.

The chain combines TRBV5-1 with TRBJ2-3; 10 bases are a match to TRBD1. The CDR3 is 15 residues long. CDR1 and CDR2 (germline): SGHRS, YFSETQ. The V segment lost 6 bases and the J segment 2 bases; nucleotides outside the gene matches: 6. The CDR3 DNA follows: TGCGCCAGCACCCAGGGACAGGGGTACACAGATACGCAGTATTTT. It codes for CASTQGQGYTDTQYF.

This clonotype was counted only a few times. This rearrangement joins TRBV5-1 to TRBJ2-5, with unresolved D. V was trimmed by 1 base and J by 5 bases, leaving 24 bases between them. The germline V gene has CDR1 SGHRS and CDR2 YFSETQ. CDR3 length equals 18 residues. CDR3 sequence reads: CASSLPLYNGLVGETQYF. The CDR3 nucleotides read TGCGCCAGCAGCTTGCCCCTCTACAATGGGTTGGTCGGGGAGACCCAGTACTTC.

This chain uses TRBV6-1 with TRBJ1-1; tentative D call: TRBD1 (5 bases). V dropped 5 bases and J dropped 4 bases, with 17 bases sitting between them. The CDR3 consists of 15 residues. Germline V gene data show CDR1 as MNHNS and CDR2 as SASEGT. For the CDR3, the DNA is TGTGCCAGCAGTCGCGCCCGACAGCAGAGCACTGAAGCTTTCTTT. Translating it yields CASSRARQQSTEAFF.

On this clonotype: Just one base apart from a much larger clone, this may be a read error. The chain is built from TRBV12-3 or TRBV12-4 and TRBJ1-2, with 11 bases lining up with TRBD1. The CDR3 consists of 16 residues. The CDR3 DNA reads as TGTGCCAGCAGTCACGGGACAGGGGGTCCTTACTATGGCCACACCTTC. Translating gives CASSHGTGGPYYGHTF.

This clonotype has ten or more counts. The chain has TRBV5-1 and TRBJ2-2, with TRBD2 as a possible D gene (6 bases). Per germline, CDR1 SGHRS and CDR2 YFSETQ. V dropped 2 bases and J dropped 2 bases, with 10 bases sitting between them. CDR3 length equals 15 residues. The CDR3 region is CASSLFGSNTGELFF. Written as DNA, the CDR3 is TGCGCCAGCAGCTTATTCGGGAGTAACACCGGGGAGCTGTTTTTT.

A few counts support this clonotype. This chain joins TRBV27 and TRBJ1-1; D not resolved. The CDR3 runs to 15 residues. V gave up 5 bases and J gave up 4 bases, with 17 bases separating them. Germline V gene sequence: CDR1 MNHEY, CDR2 SMNVEV (reference sequence). DNA for the CDR3: TGTGCCAGCAGTACCCTGACGGCTTTGAGCACTGAAGCTTTCTTT. It codes for CASSTLTALSTEAFF.

The rearrangement uses TRBV5-1 and TRBJ2-7; 9 bases align to TRBD1. CDR1 SGHRS and CDR2 YFSETQ come from the germline V gene. Trimming took 2 bases from V and 4 from J; bases not matched to a gene: 7. The CDR3 consists of 15 residues. CDR3 coding DNA: TGCGCCAGCAGCTTACCCGGGACAGGGCCATACGAGCAGTACTTC. Translated, it gives CASSLPGTGPYEQYF. Filled out from reference TRBV5-1 and TRBJ2-7, the complete variable domain reads KAGVTQTPRYLIKTRGQQVTLSCSPISGHRSVSWYQQTPGQGLQFLFEYFSETQRNKGNFPGRFSGRQFSNSRSEMNVSTLELGDSALYLCASSLPGTGPYEQYFGPGTRLTVT.